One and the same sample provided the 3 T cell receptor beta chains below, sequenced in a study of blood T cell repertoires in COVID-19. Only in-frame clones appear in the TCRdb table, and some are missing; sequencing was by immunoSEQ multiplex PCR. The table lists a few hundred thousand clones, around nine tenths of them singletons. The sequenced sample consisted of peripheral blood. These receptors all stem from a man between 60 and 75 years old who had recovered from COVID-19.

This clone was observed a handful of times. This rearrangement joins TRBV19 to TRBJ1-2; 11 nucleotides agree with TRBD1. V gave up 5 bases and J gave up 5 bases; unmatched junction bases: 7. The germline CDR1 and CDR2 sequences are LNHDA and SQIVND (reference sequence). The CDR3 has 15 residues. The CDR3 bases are TGTGCCAGTAGTCATAGGACAGGGGGCGCGTATGGCTACACCTTC. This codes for CASSHRTGGAYGYTF.

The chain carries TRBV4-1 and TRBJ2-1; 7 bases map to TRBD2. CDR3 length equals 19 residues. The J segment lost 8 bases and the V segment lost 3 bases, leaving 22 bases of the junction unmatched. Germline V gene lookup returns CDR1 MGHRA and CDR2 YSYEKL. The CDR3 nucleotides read TGCGCCAGCAGCCACTCCAATCTGTGGGAGGGTGTGGGATACGATGAGCAGTTCTTC. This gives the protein CASSHSNLWEGVGYDEQFF.

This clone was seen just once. The CDR3 sequence is CASSLAGGRQETQYF. The CDR3 bases are TGTGCCAGCAGCTTAGCGGGGGGGCGGCAAGAGACCCAGTACTTC. The chain employs TRBV5-5 and TRBJ2-5; 10 bases align to TRBD2. The V gene end was trimmed by 2 bases and the J gene end by 2 bases; junction bases not matched to a gene: 3. The germline gives CDR1 SGHKS, CDR2 YYEKEE (reference sequence). CDR3 length equals 15 residues.